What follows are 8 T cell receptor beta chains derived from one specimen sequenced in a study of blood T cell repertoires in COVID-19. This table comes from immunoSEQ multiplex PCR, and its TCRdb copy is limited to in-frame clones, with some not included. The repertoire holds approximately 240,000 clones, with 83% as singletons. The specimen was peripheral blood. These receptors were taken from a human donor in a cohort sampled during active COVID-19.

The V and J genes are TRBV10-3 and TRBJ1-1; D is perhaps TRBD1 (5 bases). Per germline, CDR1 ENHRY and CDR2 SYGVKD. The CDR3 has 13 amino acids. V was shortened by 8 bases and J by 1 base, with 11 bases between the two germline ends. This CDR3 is CAILETANTEAFF. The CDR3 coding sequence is TGTGCCATCTTAGAGACAGCGAACACTGAAGCTTTCTTT.

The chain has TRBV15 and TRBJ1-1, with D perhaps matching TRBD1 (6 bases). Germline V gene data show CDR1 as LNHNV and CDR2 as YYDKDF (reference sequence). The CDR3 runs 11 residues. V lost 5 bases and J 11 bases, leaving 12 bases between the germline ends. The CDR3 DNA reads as TGTGCCACCAGCGGAACAGGGAGTGCTTTCTTT. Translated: CATSGTGSAFF.

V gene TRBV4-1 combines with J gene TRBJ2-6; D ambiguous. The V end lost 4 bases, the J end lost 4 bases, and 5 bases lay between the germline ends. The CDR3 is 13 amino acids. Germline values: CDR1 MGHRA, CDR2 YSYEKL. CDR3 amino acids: CASSPGGANVLTF. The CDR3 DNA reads TGCGCCAGCAGCCCCGGGGGGGCCAACGTCCTGACTTTC.

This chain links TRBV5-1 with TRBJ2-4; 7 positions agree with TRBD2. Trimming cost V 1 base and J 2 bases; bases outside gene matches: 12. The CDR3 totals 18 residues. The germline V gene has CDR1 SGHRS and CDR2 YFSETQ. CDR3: CASSLFASGMTSKNIQYF. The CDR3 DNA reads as TGCGCCAGCAGCTTGTTTGCTAGCGGCATGACATCCAAAAACATTCAGTACTTC.

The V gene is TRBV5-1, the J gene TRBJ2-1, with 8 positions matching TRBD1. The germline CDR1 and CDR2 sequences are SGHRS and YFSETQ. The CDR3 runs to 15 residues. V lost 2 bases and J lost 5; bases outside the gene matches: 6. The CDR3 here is CASSLDGTGNNEQFF. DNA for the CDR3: TGCGCCAGCAGCTTAGACGGGACAGGTAACAATGAGCAGTTCTTC.

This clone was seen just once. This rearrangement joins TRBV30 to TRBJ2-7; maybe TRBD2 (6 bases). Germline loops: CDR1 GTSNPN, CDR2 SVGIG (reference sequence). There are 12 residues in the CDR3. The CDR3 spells CSAGRAFYEQYF. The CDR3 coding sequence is TGTAGTGCGGGACGAGCCTTCTACGAGCAGTACTTC.

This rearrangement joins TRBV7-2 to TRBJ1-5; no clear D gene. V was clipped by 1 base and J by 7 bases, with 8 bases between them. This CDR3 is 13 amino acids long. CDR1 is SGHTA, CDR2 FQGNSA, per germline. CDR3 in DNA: TGTGCCAGCAGCTTAGTAGGGAGCCAGCCCCAGCATTTT. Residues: CASSLVGSQPQHF. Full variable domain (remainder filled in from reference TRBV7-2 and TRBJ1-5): GAGVSQSPSNKVTEKGKDVELRCDPISGHTALYWYRQSLGQGLEFLIYFQGNSAPDKSGLPSDRFSAERTGGSVSTLTIQRTQQEDSAVYLCASSLVGSQPQHFGDGTRLSIL.

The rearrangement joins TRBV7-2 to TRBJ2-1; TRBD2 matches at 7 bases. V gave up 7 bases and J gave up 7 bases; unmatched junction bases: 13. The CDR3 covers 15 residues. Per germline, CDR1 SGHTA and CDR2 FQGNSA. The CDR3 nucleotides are TGTGCCAGCACCTGGGGAGGGAGTTCGGGAAATGAGCAGTTCTTC. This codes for CASTWGGSSGNEQFF.